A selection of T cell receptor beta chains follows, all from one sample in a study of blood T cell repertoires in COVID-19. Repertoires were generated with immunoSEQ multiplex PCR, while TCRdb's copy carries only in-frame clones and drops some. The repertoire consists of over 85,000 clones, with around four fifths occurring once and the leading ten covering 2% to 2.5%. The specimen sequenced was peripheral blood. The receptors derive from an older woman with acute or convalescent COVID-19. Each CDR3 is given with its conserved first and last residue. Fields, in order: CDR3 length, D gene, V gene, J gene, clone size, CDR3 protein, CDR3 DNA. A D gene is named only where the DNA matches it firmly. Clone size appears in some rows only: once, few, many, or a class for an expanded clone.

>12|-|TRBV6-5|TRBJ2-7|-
CASNPRGGEQYF
TGTGCCAGCAATCCTAGGGGGGGGGAGCAGTACTTC
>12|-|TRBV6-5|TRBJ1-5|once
CASSRGNQPQHF
TGTGCCAGCAGCCGGGGAAATCAGCCCCAGCATTTT
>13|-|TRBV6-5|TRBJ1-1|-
CASSTEMNTEAFF
TGTGCCAGCAGTACTGAGATGAACACTGAAGCTTTCTTT
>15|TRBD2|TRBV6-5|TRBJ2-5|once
CASSPPGRGGETQYF
TGTGCCAGCAGTCCCCCGGGCCGCGGGGGAGAGACCCAGTACTTC
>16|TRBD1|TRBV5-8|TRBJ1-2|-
CASSHGQGEFSYGYTF
TGTGCCAGCAGCCATGGACAGGGGGAGTTCAGCTATGGCTACACCTTC
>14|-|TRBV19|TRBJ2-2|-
CASNRQTNTGELFF
TGTGCCAGTAACCGACAGACGAACACCGGGGAGCTGTTTTTT
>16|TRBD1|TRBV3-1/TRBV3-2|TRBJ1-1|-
CASSQGWTGVDTEAFF
TGTGCCAGCAGCCAAGGATGGACAGGGGTTGACACTGAAGCTTTCTTT
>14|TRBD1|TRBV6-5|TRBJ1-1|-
CASSYDRGGTEAFF
TGTGCCAGCAGTTACGACAGGGGTGGGACTGAAGCTTTCTTT
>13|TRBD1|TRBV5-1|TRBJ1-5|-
CASSPRQGEPQHF
TGCGCCAGCAGCCCAAGACAGGGGGAGCCCCAGCATTTT
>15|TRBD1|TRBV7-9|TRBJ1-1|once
CASSRQGGYYTEAFF
TGTGCCAGCAGCCGCCAGGGGGGTTACTACACTGAAGCTTTCTTT
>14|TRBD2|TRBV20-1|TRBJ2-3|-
CSASLAGSTDTQYF
TGCAGTGCTAGTTTAGCGGGTAGCACAGATACGCAGTATTTT
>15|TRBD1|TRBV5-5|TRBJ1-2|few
CASSEGTGGSYGYTF
TGTGCCAGCAGCGAAGGGACAGGGGGAAGTTATGGCTACACCTTC
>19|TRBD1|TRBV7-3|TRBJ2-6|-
CASSLTGQGASVGANVLTF
TGTGCCAGCAGCTTAACGGGACAGGGGGCTTCGGTCGGGGCCAACGTCCTGACTTTC
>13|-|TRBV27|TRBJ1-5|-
CASSLLLGEPQHF
TGTGCCAGCAGTCTCCTCCTGGGAGAGCCCCAGCATTTT
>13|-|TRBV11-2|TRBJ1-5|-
CASSFSEVTPQHF
TGTGCCAGCAGCTTCTCGGAGGTAACGCCCCAGCATTTT
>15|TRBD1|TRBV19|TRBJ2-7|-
CASSKPGQGIYEQYF
TGTGCCAGTAGTAAACCGGGACAGGGTATCTACGAGCAGTACTTC
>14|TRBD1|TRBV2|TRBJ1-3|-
CASTSGGTGNTIYF
TGTGCCAGCACGTCAGGGGGAACTGGAAACACCATATATTTT
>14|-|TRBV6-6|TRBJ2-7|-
CASSYGQVGSEQYF
TGTGCCAGCAGTTACGGGCAGGTGGGGAGCGAGCAGTACTTC
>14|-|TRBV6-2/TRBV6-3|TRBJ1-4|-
CASSPQDLEEKLFF
TGTGCCAGCAGTCCACAGGATTTAGAAGAAAAACTGTTTTTT
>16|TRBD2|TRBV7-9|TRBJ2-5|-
CASSFRTSGGQETQYF
TGTGCCAGCAGCTTTCGGACTAGCGGGGGGCAAGAGACCCAGTACTTC
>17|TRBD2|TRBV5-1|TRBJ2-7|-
CASSLLPHAGDSYEQYF
TGCGCCAGCAGCCTTCTCCCTCACGCGGGGGATTCCTACGAGCAGTACTTC
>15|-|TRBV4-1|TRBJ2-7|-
CASTRRPGLEDEQYF
TGCGCCAGCACCCGTCGGCCTGGGTTGGAGGACGAGCAGTACTTC